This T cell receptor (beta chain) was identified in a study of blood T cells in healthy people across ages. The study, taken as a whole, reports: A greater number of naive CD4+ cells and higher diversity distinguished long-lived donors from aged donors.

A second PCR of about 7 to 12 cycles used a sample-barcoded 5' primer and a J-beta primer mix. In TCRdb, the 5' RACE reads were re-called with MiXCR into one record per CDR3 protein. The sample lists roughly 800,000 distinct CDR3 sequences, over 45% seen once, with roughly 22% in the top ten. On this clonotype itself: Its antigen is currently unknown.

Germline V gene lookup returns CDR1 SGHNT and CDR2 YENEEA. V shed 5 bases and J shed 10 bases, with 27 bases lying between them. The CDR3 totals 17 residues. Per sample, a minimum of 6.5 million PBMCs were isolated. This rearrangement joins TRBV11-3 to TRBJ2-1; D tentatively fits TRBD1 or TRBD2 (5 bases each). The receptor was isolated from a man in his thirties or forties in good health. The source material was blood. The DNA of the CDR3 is TGTGCCAGCAGCCGTCCCCCTAGCTCCTCCAGTACAGGAGAGCAGTTCTTC. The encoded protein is CASSRPPSSSSTGEQFF. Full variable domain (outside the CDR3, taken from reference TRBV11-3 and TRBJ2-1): EAGVVQSPRYKIIEKKQPVAFWCNPISGHNTLYWYLQNLGQGPELLIRYENEEAVDDSQLPKDRFSAERLKGVDSTLKIQPAELGDSAVYLCASSRPPSSSSTGEQFFGPGTRLTVL.